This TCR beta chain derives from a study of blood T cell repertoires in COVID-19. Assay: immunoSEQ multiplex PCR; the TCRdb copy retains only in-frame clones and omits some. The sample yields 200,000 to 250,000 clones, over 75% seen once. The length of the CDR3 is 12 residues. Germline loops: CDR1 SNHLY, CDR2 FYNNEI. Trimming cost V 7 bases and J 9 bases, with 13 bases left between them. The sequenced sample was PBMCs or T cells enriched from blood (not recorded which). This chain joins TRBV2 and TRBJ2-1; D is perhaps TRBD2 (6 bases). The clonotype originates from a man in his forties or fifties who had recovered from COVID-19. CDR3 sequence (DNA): TGTGCCAGCAACGGCGGGAAGGGTGAGCAGTTCTTC. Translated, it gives CASNGGKGEQFF.